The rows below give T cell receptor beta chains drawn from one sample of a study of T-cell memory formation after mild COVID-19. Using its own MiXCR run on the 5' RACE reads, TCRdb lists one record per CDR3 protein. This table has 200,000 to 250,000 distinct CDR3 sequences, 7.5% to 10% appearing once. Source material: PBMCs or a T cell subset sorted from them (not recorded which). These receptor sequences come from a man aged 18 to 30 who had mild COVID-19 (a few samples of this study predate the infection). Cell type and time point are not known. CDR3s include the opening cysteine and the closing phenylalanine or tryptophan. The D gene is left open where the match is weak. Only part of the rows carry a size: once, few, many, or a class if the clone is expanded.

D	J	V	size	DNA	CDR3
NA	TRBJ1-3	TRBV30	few	TGTGCCTGGAGTCCGGGGTACGCTAACACCATATATTTT	CAWSPGYANTIYF
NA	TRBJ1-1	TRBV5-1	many	TGCGCCAGCAGGATAGCCGGGACGGGCACTGAAGCTTTCTTT	CASRIAGTGTEAFF
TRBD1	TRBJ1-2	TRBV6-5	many	TGTGCCAGCAGCAACCCCCGGACAGGGTATGGTGGCTACACCTTC	CASSNPRTGYGGYTF
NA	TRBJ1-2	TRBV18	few	TGTGCCAGCTCACCCTCGGACGGTACCTATGGCTACACCTTC	CASSPSDGTYGYTF
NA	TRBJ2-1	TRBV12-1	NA	TGTGGCTGCAGCTTTAGGGGCGGGGGGTCCTATGAGCAGTTCTTC	CGCSFRGGGSYEQFF
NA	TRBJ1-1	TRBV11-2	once	TGTGCCAGCAGCCTGTTCCCCCGTAAGTTGAACACTGAAGCTTTCTTT	CASSLFPRKLNTEAFF
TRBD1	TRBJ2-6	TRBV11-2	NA	TGTGCCAGCAGCTCCTGGACAGGGTCTCTTGGGGCCAACGTCCTGACTTTC	CASSSWTGSLGANVLTF
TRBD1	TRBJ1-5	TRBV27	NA	TGTGCCAGCAGTTATACCTGTGAAGGACAGGCCGGAGCCAATCAGCCCCAGCATTTT	CASSYTCEGQAGANQPQHF
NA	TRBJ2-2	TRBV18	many	TGTGCCAGCTCACGGGGGACTGACACCGGGGAGCTGTTTTTT	CASSRGTDTGELFF
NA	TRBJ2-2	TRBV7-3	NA	TGTGCCAGCAGCTTAAGTCTAACGGCCGGGGAGCTGTTTTTT	CASSLSLTAGELFF
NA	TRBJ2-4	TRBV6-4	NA	TGTGCCAGCAGTGAGAAGAAATTCCAGCTAAACATTCAGTACTTC	CASSEKKFQLNIQYF
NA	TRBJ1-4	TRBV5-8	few	TGTGCCAGCAGCTTGAAATTTACGGGCGGGGAAAAACTGTTTTTT	CASSLKFTGGEKLFF
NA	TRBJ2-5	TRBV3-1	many	TGTGCCAGCAGCCAAGGTCAGGGCCTGAGGGAGACCCAGTACTTC	CASSQGQGLRETQYF
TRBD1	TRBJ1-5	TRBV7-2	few	TGTGCCAGCACCCTAGACGGGACAGGGGCATATAGCAATCAGCCCCAGCATTTT	CASTLDGTGAYSNQPQHF
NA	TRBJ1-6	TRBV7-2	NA	TGTGCCAGCAGTGAGGAGAGCTCCTATAATTCACCCCTCCACTTT	CASSEESSYNSPLHF
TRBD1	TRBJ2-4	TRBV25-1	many	TGTGCCAGCAAGGACAGGGTGGACGACTTC	CASKDRVDDF
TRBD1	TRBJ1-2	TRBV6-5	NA	TGTGCCAGCAGTTACGGAGCACAGGGGGCAATTGGCTACACCTTC	CASSYGAQGAIGYTF
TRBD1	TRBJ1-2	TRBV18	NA	TGTGCCAGCTCATCAGGACAGGGGGGAAACTATGGCTACACCTTC	CASSSGQGGNYGYTF
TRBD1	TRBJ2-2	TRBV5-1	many	TGCGCCAGCTATCGAACATCCGGGACAGGGAGCACCGGGGAGCTGTTTTTT	CASYRTSGTGSTGELFF
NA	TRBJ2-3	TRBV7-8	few	TGTGCCAGCAGCTTAGAGGGAAGAGGGGATACGCAGTATTTT	CASSLEGRGDTQYF
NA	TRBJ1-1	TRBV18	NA	TGTGCCAGCTCACCGGTCAGAGAAGGGGCTGAAGCTTTCTTT	CASSPVREGAEAFF
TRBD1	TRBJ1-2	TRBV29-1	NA	TGCAGCGTTGTTCTCCGGGACAGTGTTAACTATGGCTACACCTTC	CSVVLRDSVNYGYTF